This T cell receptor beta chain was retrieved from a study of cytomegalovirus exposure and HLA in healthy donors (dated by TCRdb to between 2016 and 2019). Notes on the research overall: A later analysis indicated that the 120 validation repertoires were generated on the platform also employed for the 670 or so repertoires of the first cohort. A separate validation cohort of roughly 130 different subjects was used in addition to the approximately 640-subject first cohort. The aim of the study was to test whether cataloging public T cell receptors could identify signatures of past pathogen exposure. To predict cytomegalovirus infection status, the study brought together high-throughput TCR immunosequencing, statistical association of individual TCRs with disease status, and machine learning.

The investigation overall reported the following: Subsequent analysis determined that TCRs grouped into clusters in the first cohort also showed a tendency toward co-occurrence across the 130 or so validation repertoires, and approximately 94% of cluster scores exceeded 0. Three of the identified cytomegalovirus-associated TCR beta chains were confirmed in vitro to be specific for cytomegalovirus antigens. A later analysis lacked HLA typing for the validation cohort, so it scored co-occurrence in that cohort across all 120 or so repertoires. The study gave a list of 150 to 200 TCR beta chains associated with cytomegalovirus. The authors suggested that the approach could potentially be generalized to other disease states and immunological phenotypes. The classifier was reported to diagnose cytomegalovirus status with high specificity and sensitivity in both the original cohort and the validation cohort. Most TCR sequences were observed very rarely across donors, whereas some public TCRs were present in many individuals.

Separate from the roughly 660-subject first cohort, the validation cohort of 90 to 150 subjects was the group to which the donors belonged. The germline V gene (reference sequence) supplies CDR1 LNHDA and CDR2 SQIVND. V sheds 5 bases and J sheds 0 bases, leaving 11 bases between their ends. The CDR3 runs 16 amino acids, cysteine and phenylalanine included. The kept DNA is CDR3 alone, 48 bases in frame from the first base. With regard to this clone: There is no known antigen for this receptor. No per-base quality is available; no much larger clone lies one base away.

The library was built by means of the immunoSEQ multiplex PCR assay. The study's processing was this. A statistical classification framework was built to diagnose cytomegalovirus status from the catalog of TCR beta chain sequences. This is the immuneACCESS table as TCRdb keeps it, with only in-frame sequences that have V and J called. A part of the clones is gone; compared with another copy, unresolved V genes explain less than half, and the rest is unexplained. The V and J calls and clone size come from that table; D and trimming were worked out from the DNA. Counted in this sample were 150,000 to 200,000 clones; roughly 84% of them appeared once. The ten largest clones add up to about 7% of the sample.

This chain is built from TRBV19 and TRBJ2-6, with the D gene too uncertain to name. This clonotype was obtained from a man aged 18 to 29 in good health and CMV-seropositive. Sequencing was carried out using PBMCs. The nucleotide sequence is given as TGTGCCAGTAGTGTCATACCAGGCTCTGGGGCCAACGTCCTGACTTTC. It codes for CASSVIPGSGANVLTF.